This T cell receptor (beta chain) was identified during a study of blood T cell repertoires in COVID-19 (TCRdb year 2020). Context from the whole study: Samples covering the acute and convalescent phases of COVID-19 were provided by collaborators in the United States, Italy and Spain. The prospective study material was composed of cDNA or gDNA derived from T cells, B-cell-depleted T cells, or PBMCs. The dataset comprised deeply sampled blood TCRbeta repertoires from subjects exposed to, actively infected with, or recovered from COVID-19. A freely available public database, intended as a resource for researchers studying the immune response to SARS-CoV-2, is where the repertoires were released. Samples were obtained from the ongoing ImmuneRACE study (first 160 participants) and from about 1,300 subjects provided by 6 global collaborators. Nearly every sample came with metadata listing a de-identified subject ID, COVID-19 status, age in years and sex. HLA class I and class II types, where available, came from metadata supplied by the sample provider rather than from assay-based typing. Broad study findings and their caveats: Clinical and demographic metadata were provided uncurated, with the amount varying by source and participant.

CDR1 and CDR2, looked up from the germline V gene (reference sequence), are LGHDT and YNNKEL. The CDR3 has 15 amino acids, counting the end cysteine and phenylalanine. Just CDR3 DNA is preserved here, 45 bases in frame from base 1. V is pruned by 6 bases and J by 2 bases, leaving 6 bases of the junction without a gene match. The immunoSEQ Assay, a bias-controlled multiplex PCR, was used to amplify TCRbeta CDR3 regions from genomic DNA. From the authors' description of their analysis: Within the assay, amplification of reference gene primers was used to estimate how many nucleated cells each sample contained. Sequence reads were collapsed and filtered to measure the absolute abundance of every unique TCRbeta CDR3 rearrangement. Productive Simpson clonality was computed per sample as the square root of Simpson's diversity index over productive rearrangements. TCRdb obtained this table from immuneACCESS and retained in-frame rearrangements with V and J assigned. These tables miss some clones; where compared with another copy, unresolved V genes account for less than half of the shortfall, and the remainder is unexplained. V, J and clone size are those of that table, while D and trimming were read from the DNA. The sample table records 150,000 to 200,000 clones; roughly 79% of these occur just once. The top ten clones comprise 9% to 15% of the sample.

One collaborating source in Seattle enrolled patients while the patients were actively infected and followed the patients over time throughout the course of disease. Collaborating institutions collected whole blood in K2EDTA tubes following their own protocols. For TCRbeta analysis, collaborators shipped samples as frozen whole blood, isolated PBMCs, or DNA extracted from either of those sample types. This clone turned up a few times. The target of this receptor is not known. No per-base quality is available; no much larger clone lies one base away. The receptor chain draws on TRBV3-1 (or the pseudogene TRBV3-2) and TRBJ2-3, with 9 bases in between that match TRBD1. This receptor was obtained from an elderly woman with COVID-19, enrolled during active disease. Sample: peripheral blood. The nucleotide sequence reads TGTGCCAGCAGTCTCGGGACAGGGTTCACAGATACGCAGTATTTT. Its translation is CASSLGTGFTDTQYF.